The 16 T cell receptor beta chains below come from one sample, sequenced in a study of CD8 T cells in Susac syndrome. Reverse transcription of about 0.5 to 1 ug RNA was carried out with random hexamers. Each CDR3 protein gets one entry after TCRdb re-called the immunoSEQ multiplex PCR reads with MiXCR. In the table there are approximately 260,000 distinct CDR3 sequences, 90% to 96% of which are singletons. The sequencing sample was made of CD4+ T cells from PBMCs. Receptors originate from a human donor with Susac syndrome.

The chain combines TRBV28 with TRBJ1-1, with D possibly being TRBD1 (5 bases). This CDR3 region has 14 residues. Germline V CDR1 and CDR2: MDHEN, SYDVKM. V was pared by 7 bases and J by 8 bases, with 20 bases between. In DNA form, the CDR3 reads TGTGCCAGCACCCGGGGCGCCGAATCGTTCGAAGCTTTCTTT. Its protein product is CASTRGAESFEAFF.

This chain uses TRBV9 with TRBJ1-4, with D possibly TRBD1 on 5 matching bases. The CDR3 spans 16 residues. CDR1 is SGDLS and CDR2 is YYNGEE in the germline V gene. The V gene lost 1 base and the J gene lost 4 bases, with 14 bases spanning the gap. The CDR3 spells CASSVRPQALNEKLFF. Here the CDR3 DNA reads TGTGCCAGCAGCGTACGGCCACAGGCCCTTAATGAAAAACTGTTTTTT.

The chain has TRBV6-5 and TRBJ2-5, with D unresolved. The V end lost 2 bases, the J end lost 5 bases, and 18 bases lay between the germline ends. The CDR3 has 16 amino acids. Germline CDR1 MNHEY, CDR2 SVGAGI. The CDR3: CASSYARVALGETQYF. The CDR3 nucleotides read TGTGCCAGCAGTTACGCCCGGGTGGCCCTTGGGGAGACCCAGTACTTC.

The chain is built from TRBV5-1 and TRBJ2-7, with a possible D match to TRBD1 (5 bases). V was trimmed by 2 bases and J by 6 bases, leaving 15 bases between them. The CDR3 is made up of 14 amino acids. Germline lookup yields CDR1 SGHRS and CDR2 YFSETQ. DNA for the CDR3: TGCGCCAGCAGCTTACAGGACCCCTCGGTCGAGCAGTACTTC. Translating gives CASSLQDPSVEQYF.

The table lists this clonotype with a count of one. The chain is built from TRBV30 and TRBJ2-3; D not certain. Trimming left V 5 bases short and J 2 bases short, with 14 bases between. Germline V gene lookup returns CDR1 GTSNPN and CDR2 SVGIG (reference sequence). This CDR3 has 14 amino acids. The CDR3 DNA follows: TGTGCCTGGGATACGGGTAATCCCACAGATACGCAGTATTTT. Translating it yields CAWDTGNPTDTQYF.

The chain has TRBV12-5 and TRBJ1-5, with 7 bases matching TRBD1. Germline CDR1 and CDR2: LGHNT and FRNRAP. The CDR3 runs to 16 residues. After removal of 5 bases from V and 2 bases from J, the junction contained 9 bases not matched to a gene. CDR3 sequence: CASGPTNRGGNQPQHF. CDR3 nucleotides: TGTGCTAGTGGTCCAACCAACAGGGGCGGCAATCAGCCCCAGCATTTT.

The rearrangement uses TRBV30 and TRBJ2-5; D perhaps matches TRBD2 (6 bases). Germline CDR1 and CDR2: GTSNPN and SVGIG (reference sequence). CDR3 size: 10 residues. The CDR3 sequence: CAAGGVSQYF. In DNA form, the CDR3 reads TGTGCGGCAGGCGGGGTGTCCCAGTACTTC.

This chain connects TRBV20-1 to TRBJ1-5; D remains unclear. The germline V gene encodes CDR1 DFQATT and CDR2 SNEGSKA (reference sequence). V was cut by 0 bases and J by 3 bases, with 9 bases left in between. CDR3 length equals 14 residues. As DNA, the CDR3 is TGCAGTGCTAGAGATCTTAGTGACAATCAGCCCCAGCATTTT. Its protein is CSARDLSDNQPQHF.

V and J are TRBV30 and TRBJ2-5, with a tentative D call TRBD2 (5 bases). The CDR3 is 14 amino acids. Germline-derived CDR1 and CDR2 are GTSNPN and SVGIG (reference sequence). V lost 2 bases and J 7 bases, leaving 17 bases between the germline ends. The CDR3 here is CAWSRSSVLGTQYF. The CDR3 DNA reads as TGTGCCTGGAGTAGGAGTAGCGTCCTGGGGACCCAGTACTTC.

The rearrangement links TRBV12-3 or TRBV12-4 to TRBJ2-1, with no clear D. This CDR3 comprises 16 residues. Trimming left V 5 bases short and J 0 bases short, with 14 bases between. This chain's CDR3 is CASSPRPPSSYNEQFF. The CDR3 nucleotides are TGTGCCAGCAGTCCTCGTCCACCCAGCTCCTACAATGAGCAGTTCTTC.

This clonotype has a single count. The genes are TRBV7-3 and TRBJ2-1, with 7 nucleotides matching TRBD2. V shed 1 base, J shed 1 base, and the junction held 10 bases outside the gene matches. The CDR3 length is 18 residues. Germline CDR1 SGHTA, CDR2 FQGTGA. As DNA, the CDR3 is TGTGCCAGCAGCTTAAGGGGTAGCGGGCGGAATTCCTACAATGAGCAGTTCTTC. It is translated as CASSLRGSGRNSYNEQFF.

CDR3 sequence reads: CATSTDGSYGYTF. The CDR3 DNA follows: TGTGCCACCAGCACTGACGGGAGCTATGGCTACACCTTC. This chain uses TRBV15 with TRBJ1-2; D is ambiguous. The CDR3 extends over 13 amino acids. Germline CDR1 is LNHNV and CDR2 is YYDKDF (reference sequence). The V and J ends lost 4 bases and 4 bases respectively, with 10 bases between them.

The chain uses TRBV20-1 and TRBJ2-5, with TRBD2 matching over 12 bases. CDR1 and CDR2 from the germline V gene are DFQATT and SNEGSKA (reference sequence). The CDR3 has 12 amino acids. V shed 6 bases, J shed 11 bases, and the junction held 7 bases outside the gene matches. In DNA form, the CDR3 reads TGCAGTGCGGAAAGGACTAGCGGGGCTCAGTACTTC. Protein sequence: CSAERTSGAQYF.

The chain has TRBV29-1 and TRBJ2-3, with no clear D. The CDR3 consists of 13 residues. Trimming took off 4 bases at V and 0 bases at J, with 8 bases between the two ends. Germline CDR1 and CDR2: SQVTM and ANQGSEA. CDR3 sequence reads: CSVVGHSTDTQYF. The CDR3 DNA reads TGCAGCGTTGTTGGTCACAGCACAGATACGCAGTATTTT.

The gene calls are TRBV27 and TRBJ2-7, with 10 bases identical to TRBD1. CDR1 is MNHEY and CDR2 is SMNVEV in the germline V gene (reference sequence). The CDR3 extends over 16 amino acids. V lost 5 bases, J lost 5 bases, and 12 bases stayed unmatched. This CDR3 is CASSPVGQGRGNEQYF. CDR3 sequence (DNA): TGTGCCAGCAGTCCGGTGGGACAGGGGAGAGGAAACGAGCAGTACTTC.

This chain uses TRBV6-2 or TRBV6-3 with TRBJ1-1, with D maybe TRBD1 (6 bases). Germline loops: CDR1 MNHEY, CDR2 SVGEGT. The length of the CDR3 is 15 residues. V was clipped by 0 bases and J by 5 bases, with 13 bases between them. The CDR3 loop reads CASSYSGGLETEAFF. In DNA form, the CDR3 reads TGTGCCAGCAGTTACTCGGGGGGCTTGGAGACTGAAGCTTTCTTT.